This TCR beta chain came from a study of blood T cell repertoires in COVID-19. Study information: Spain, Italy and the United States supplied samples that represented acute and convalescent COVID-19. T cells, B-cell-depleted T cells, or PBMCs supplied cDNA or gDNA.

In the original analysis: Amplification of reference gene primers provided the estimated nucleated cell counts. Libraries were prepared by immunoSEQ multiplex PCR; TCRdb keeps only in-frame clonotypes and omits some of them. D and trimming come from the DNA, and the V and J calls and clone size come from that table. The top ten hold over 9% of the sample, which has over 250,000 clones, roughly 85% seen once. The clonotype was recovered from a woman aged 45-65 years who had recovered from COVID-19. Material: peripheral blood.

CDR3 nucleotide sequence: TGTGCCAGCCGGCGGGCAGATACGCAGTATTTT. Its protein product is CASRRADTQYF. The rearrangement joins TRBV28 to TRBJ2-3, with D tentatively TRBD2 (5 bases). The CDR3 runs to 11 residues. Germline loops: CDR1 MDHEN, CDR2 SYDVKM. Deletions cut 8 bases from V and 4 bases from J, with 7 bases between.